This T cell receptor (beta chain) appears in the sequencing data of a study of blood T cell repertoires in COVID-19 (dated by TCRdb to 2020 to 2021). Background for the entire study: Samples covering the acute and convalescent phases of COVID-19 were provided by collaborators in the United States, Italy and Spain. The material from the prospective study consisted of cDNA or gDNA derived from T cells, B-cell-depleted T cells, or PBMCs. The dataset comprised deeply sampled blood TCRbeta repertoires from subjects exposed to, actively infected with, or recovered from COVID-19. The repertoires were released in a freely available public database intended as a resource for research on the immune response to SARS-CoV-2. Samples came from the ongoing ImmuneRACE study (first 160 participants) plus 1,254 subjects from 6 global collaborators. Sample metadata almost always included a de-identified subject ID, COVID-19 status, age in years and sex. Where available, HLA class I and class II types were taken from metadata supplied by the sample provider and were not determined by assay-based typing.

Paper-wide results and their limitations: Clinical and demographic metadata were provided uncurated, with the amount varying by source and participant.

This clone showed up just once. Its antigen target is currently unknown. No base quality values were provided; no much bigger clone lies one nucleotide off. Collaborating institutions collected whole blood in K2EDTA tubes following their own protocols. For TCRbeta analysis, collaborator samples were shipped as frozen whole blood, as isolated PBMCs, or as DNA extracted from either sample type. Based on the germline V gene, the CDR1 and CDR2 sequences are MNHEY and SVGAGI. The CDR3 goes from the cysteine to the phenylalanine over 15 residues. Here the CDR3 DNA is all that survives: 45 bases in frame from base 1. Trimming removed 6 bases from V and 4 bases from J; the gene matches leave 8 bases unexplained. TCRbeta CDR3 regions were amplified from genomic DNA by means of the immunoSEQ Assay, a bias-controlled multiplex PCR. Regarding the original processing steps: The number of nucleated cells in each sample was estimated by amplification of reference gene primers within the assay. Sequence reads were collapsed and filtered to measure the absolute abundance of every unique TCRbeta CDR3 rearrangement. Productive Simpson clonality was computed per sample as the square root of Simpson's diversity index over productive rearrangements. As stored in TCRdb, this immuneACCESS dataset retains in-frame rearrangements with V and J assigned. A fraction of the clones does not appear; measured against another copy, unresolved V genes explain less than half of the discrepancy, and the remainder lacks a known reason. The DNA gave D and trimming, while V, J and clone size come from that table. A total of 200,000 to 300,000 clones appear in this sample, 70% to 90% of them only once. The biggest ten clones account for 6.2% of the sample.

Rearrangement joined TRBV6-5 to TRBJ2-1; TRBD2 agrees with 8 junctional bases. Sample: peripheral blood. This TCR came from a man aged 55 to 69 with acute or convalescent COVID-19. The CDR3 reads as follows: CASSAGLEIYNEQFF. The DNA sequence reads TGTGCCAGCAGCGCGGGACTAGAAATTTACAATGAGCAGTTCTTC.